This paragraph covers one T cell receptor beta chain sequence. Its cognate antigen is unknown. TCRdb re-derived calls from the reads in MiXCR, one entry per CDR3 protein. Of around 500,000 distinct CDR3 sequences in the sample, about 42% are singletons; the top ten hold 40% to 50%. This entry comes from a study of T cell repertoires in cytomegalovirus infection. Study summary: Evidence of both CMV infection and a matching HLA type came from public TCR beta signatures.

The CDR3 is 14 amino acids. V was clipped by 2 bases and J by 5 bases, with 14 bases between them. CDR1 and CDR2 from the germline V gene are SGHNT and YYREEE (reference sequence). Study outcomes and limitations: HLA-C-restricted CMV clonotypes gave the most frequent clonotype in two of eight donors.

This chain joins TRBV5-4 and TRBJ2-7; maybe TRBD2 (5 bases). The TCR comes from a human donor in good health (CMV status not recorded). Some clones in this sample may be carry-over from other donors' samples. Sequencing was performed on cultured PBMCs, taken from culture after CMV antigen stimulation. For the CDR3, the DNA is TGTGCCAGCAGCTTCCGGGGTATAGAGGACGAGCAGTACTTC. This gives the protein CASSFRGIEDEQYF.